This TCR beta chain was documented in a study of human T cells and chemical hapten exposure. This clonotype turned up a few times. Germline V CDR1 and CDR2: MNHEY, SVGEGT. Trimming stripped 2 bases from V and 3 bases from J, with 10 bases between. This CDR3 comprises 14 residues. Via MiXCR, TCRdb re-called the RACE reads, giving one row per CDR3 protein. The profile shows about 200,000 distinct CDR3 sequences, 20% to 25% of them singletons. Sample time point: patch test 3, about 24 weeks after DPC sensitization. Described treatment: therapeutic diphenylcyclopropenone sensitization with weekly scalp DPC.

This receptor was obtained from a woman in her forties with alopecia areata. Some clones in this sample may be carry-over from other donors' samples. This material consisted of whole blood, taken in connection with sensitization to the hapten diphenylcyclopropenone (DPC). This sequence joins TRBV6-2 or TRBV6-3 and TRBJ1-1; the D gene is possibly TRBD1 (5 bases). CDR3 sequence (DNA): TGTGCCAGCAGTTACGAGACAGATTACACTGAAGCTTTCTTT. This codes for CASSYETDYTEAFF.